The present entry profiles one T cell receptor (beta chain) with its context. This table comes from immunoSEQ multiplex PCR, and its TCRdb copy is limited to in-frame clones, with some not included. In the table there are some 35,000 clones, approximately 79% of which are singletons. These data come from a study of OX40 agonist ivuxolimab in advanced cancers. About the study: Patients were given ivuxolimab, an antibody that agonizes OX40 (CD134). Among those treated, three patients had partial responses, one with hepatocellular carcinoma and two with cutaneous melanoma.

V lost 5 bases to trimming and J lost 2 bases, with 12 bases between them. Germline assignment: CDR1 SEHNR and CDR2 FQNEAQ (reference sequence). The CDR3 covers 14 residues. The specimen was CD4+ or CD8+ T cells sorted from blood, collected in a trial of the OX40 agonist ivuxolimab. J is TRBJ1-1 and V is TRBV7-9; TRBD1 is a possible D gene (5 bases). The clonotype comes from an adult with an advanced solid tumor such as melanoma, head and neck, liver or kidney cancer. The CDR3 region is CASSAGTANTEAFF. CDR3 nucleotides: TGTGCCAGCAGCGCCGGGACGGCTAACACTGAAGCTTTCTTT.